Below are 19 T cell receptor beta chains sequenced from a single sample in a study of somatic mutations in cytotoxic T cells in rheumatoid arthritis. Method: immunoSEQ multiplex PCR; TCRdb's copy keeps in-frame clones and lacks some. The sample has 9,000 to 13,000 clones; approximately 70% are singletons. The source material was CD8+ T cells sorted from blood. The receptors here all came from a man aged 55 to 70 in good health.

The chain recombines TRBV29-1 with TRBJ1-2, with a tentative D call TRBD1 (6 bases). Germline lookup yields CDR1 SQVTM and CDR2 ANQGSEA. CDR3 size: 14 residues. Trimming pared 3 bases from V and 3 bases from J, leaving 14 bases between. CDR3 bases: TGCAGCGTTGACCTCGCGGACAGCTACTATGGCTACACCTTC. It is translated as CSVDLADSYYGYTF.

The sample holds a few counts of this clone. The genes are TRBV28 and TRBJ2-7; unclear D gene. Trimming stripped 1 base from V and 0 bases from J, with 4 bases between. CDR1 and CDR2 from the germline V gene are MDHEN and SYDVKM. The CDR3 runs to 13 residues. The CDR3 DNA reads TGTGCCAGCAGTTTATTGGACTCCTACGAGCAGTACTTC. Translation: CASSLLDSYEQYF.

This chain links TRBV28 with TRBJ2-3; 8 bases align to TRBD2. The ends lost 5 bases at V and 2 bases at J; junction bases unmatched: 6. The germline V gene has CDR1 MDHEN and CDR2 SYDVKM. The CDR3 has 15 residues. The CDR3 nucleotides are TGTGCCAGCAGTACTAGCGGATCTGACACAGATACGCAGTATTTT. Translated: CASSTSGSDTDTQYF.

The CDR3 here is CASSEARGSTDTQYF. In nucleotides, the CDR3 is TGTGCCAGCAGTGAAGCGCGAGGGAGCACAGATACGCAGTATTTT. The chain combines TRBV6-1 with TRBJ2-3, with TRBD2 as a possible D gene (5 bases). V was trimmed by 0 bases and J by 0 bases, leaving 7 bases between them. In germline, CDR1 is MNHNS, CDR2 SASEGT. The CDR3 sequence is 15 residues long.

This chain connects TRBV9 to TRBJ2-3, with D perhaps TRBD1 (5 bases). CDR3 length: 14 residues. Germline V gene sequence: CDR1 SGDLS, CDR2 YYNGEE. V was clipped by 0 bases and J by 3 bases, with 8 bases between them. CDR3 bases: TGTGCCAGCAGCGTAGGAAGGGGAACAGATACGCAGTATTTT. Amino acids: CASSVGRGTDTQYF.

This clone is a singleton in its sample. Other nucleotide sequences in the sample specify the same CDR3. The rearrangement joins TRBV20-1 to TRBJ2-7; D not resolved. The length of the CDR3 is 11 residues. Trimming removed 0 bases from V and 3 bases from J, with 3 bases in between. The germline V gene has CDR1 DFQATT and CDR2 SNEGSKA (reference sequence). The CDR3 reads CSARDNYEQYF. The CDR3, as DNA: TGCAGTGCTAGAGACAACTACGAGCAGTACTTC.

The genes are TRBV28 and TRBJ2-5, with D maybe TRBD1 (6 bases). The CDR3 sequence is 15 residues long. Germline lookup yields CDR1 MDHEN and CDR2 SYDVKM. Trimming removed 6 bases at V and 0 bases at J, with 14 bases between. This chain's CDR3 is CASSWDTSYQETQYF. The CDR3 nucleotides read TGTGCCAGCAGCTGGGACACCTCGTACCAAGAGACCCAGTACTTC.

The rearrangement joins TRBV7-6 to TRBJ1-5, with D unclear. The CDR3 spans 12 residues. V was trimmed by 2 bases and J by 7 bases, leaving 6 bases between them. The germline CDR1 and CDR2 sequences are SGHVS and FNYEAQ. CDR3 loop: CASSLLGQPQHF. The CDR3 DNA is TGTGCCAGCAGCTTATTGGGGCAGCCCCAGCATTTT.

This clone occurred a few times. The chain has TRBV19 and TRBJ1-1; D not resolved. The CDR3 runs 13 residues. Germline assignment: CDR1 LNHDA and CDR2 SQIVND (reference sequence). The V end was cut by 5 bases, the J end by 0 bases, with 7 bases between. CDR3 nucleotide sequence: TGTGCCAGTAGTGCTTCCTTGAACACTGAAGCTTTCTTT. Its translation is CASSASLNTEAFF.

This clone was observed a few times. This chain links TRBV30 with TRBJ2-3; D is perhaps TRBD2 (6 bases). The V end was cut by 4 bases, the J end by 6 bases, with 20 bases between. CDR1 and CDR2 from the germline V gene are GTSNPN and SVGIG (reference sequence). The CDR3 has 15 residues. CDR3 region: CAWNTREYSVDTQYF. Written as DNA, the CDR3 is TGTGCCTGGAATACCCGGGAGTATAGTGTGGATACGCAGTATTTT. Together with reference TRBV30 and TRBJ2-3, the CDR3 gives the full variable domain: SQTIHQWPATLVQPVGSPLSLECTVEGTSNPNLYWYRQAAGRGLQLLFYSVGIGQISSEVPQNLSASRPQDRQFILSSKKLLLSDSGFYLCAWNTREYSVDTQYFGPGTRLTVL.

V usage is TRBV7-8 and J usage is TRBJ2-3; TRBD1 or TRBD2 may be the D gene (5 bases each). Germline-derived CDR1 and CDR2 are SGHVS and FQNEAQ. This CDR3 has 15 amino acids. Trimming left V 2 bases short and J 3 bases short, with 12 bases between. CDR3 sequence: CASSLYRGPTDTQYF. DNA of the CDR3: TGTGCCAGCAGCTTATATAGGGGACCTACAGATACGCAGTATTTT.

This rearrangement joins TRBV19 to TRBJ1-5; 7 bases fit TRBD1. Germline V gene sequence: CDR1 LNHDA, CDR2 SQIVND (reference sequence). J gave up 1 base and V 6 bases, and 3 bases lay outside the gene matches. The CDR3 is 14 amino acids. This CDR3 reads CASSMGQSNQPQHF. The CDR3 DNA sequence: TGTGCCAGTAGCATGGGACAGAGCAATCAGCCCCAGCATTTT.

The chain recombines TRBV19 with TRBJ2-7; D is undetermined. CDR3 length: 14 residues. Germline V gene data show CDR1 as LNHDA and CDR2 as SQIVND (reference sequence). Trimming left V 2 bases short and J 0 bases short, with 8 bases between. DNA for the CDR3: TGTGCCAGTAGTATAACGGCAAGCTCCTACGAGCAGTACTTC. Residues: CASSITASSYEQYF. The whole variable domain, filled in from reference TRBV19 and TRBJ2-7, reads DGGITQSPKYLFRKEGQNVTLSCEQNLNHDAMYWYRQDPGQGLRLIYYSQIVNDFQKGDIAEGYSVSREKKESFPLTVTSAQKNPTAFYLCASSITASSYEQYFGPGTRLTVT.

This clone has a handful of counts. V is TRBV2 and J is TRBJ1-6; D is undetermined. Per the germline V gene, CDR1 is SNHLY and CDR2 is FYNNEI. The CDR3 has 15 residues. Trimming removed 1 base from V and 1 base from J, with 5 bases in between. The CDR3 nucleotides are TGTGCCAGCAGTGAAGTACTTTCCTATAATTCACCCCTCCACTTT. It yields the protein CASSEVLSYNSPLHF.

The rearrangement joins TRBV19 to TRBJ2-3; D is unclear. The CDR3 consists of 12 residues. Germline assignment: CDR1 LNHDA and CDR2 SQIVND (reference sequence). Deletions cut 1 base from V and 4 bases from J, with 3 bases between. The CDR3: CASSIVSDTQYF. CDR3 bases: TGTGCCAGTAGTATAGTCTCAGATACGCAGTATTTT.

The V and J genes are TRBV7-9 and TRBJ1-4; possible D gene TRBD1, 5 bases. The CDR3 extends over 13 amino acids. V gave up 7 bases and J gave up 8 bases, with 14 bases separating them. CDR1 and CDR2 from the germline V gene are SEHNR and FQNEAQ (reference sequence). The CDR3 is CASTSTEREKLFF. CDR3 in DNA: TGTGCCAGCACCTCGACAGAGCGAGAAAAACTGTTTTTT.

The chain employs TRBV6-1 and TRBJ2-2, with D perhaps assigned TRBD1 or TRBD2 (6 bases each). Germline CDR1 reads MNHNS; CDR2 reads SASEGT. This CDR3 comprises 13 residues. Trimming pared 11 bases from V and 1 base from J, leaving 11 bases between. The CDR3 protein is CAAGGGNTGELFF. CDR3 nucleotide sequence: TGTGCCGCCGGAGGGGGGAACACCGGGGAGCTGTTTTTT.

This chain connects TRBV29-1 to TRBJ2-1; 9 positions match TRBD2. CDR3 length equals 15 residues. Per the germline V gene, CDR1 is SQVTM and CDR2 is ANQGSEA. The J segment lost 4 bases and the V segment lost 1 base, leaving 5 bases of the junction unmatched. CDR3 DNA: TGCAGCGTTGAAGGCCTAGCGGGGAATTACAATGAGCAGTTCTTC. Its protein product is CSVEGLAGNYNEQFF.

This clone was counted between two and nine times. The chain combines TRBV29-1 with TRBJ1-4; tentative D call: TRBD1 (5 bases). Trimming took off 1 base at V and 8 bases at J, with 11 bases between the two ends. Germline V lookup: CDR1 SQVTM, CDR2 ANQGSEA. CDR3 size: 13 residues. CDR3 DNA sequence: TGCAGCGTTGAAGTAGGGGCTGGCGAAAAACTGTTTTTT. Encoded protein: CSVEVGAGEKLFF.